Described below is a single TCR beta chain sequence and its context. What it recognizes is unknown. These data belong to a study of T-cell reconstitution after alpha-beta-depleted transplantation in children. Notes on the study in general: After transplant, high TCRbeta diversity at day 60 in some patients arose from surviving recipient T cells and thymic progenitors. The origin of alpha-beta T cells about two months after transplant was reportedly several hundred expanded graft clones.

This CDR3 region has 18 residues. Germline V gene lookup returns CDR1 SGHVS and CDR2 FNYEAQ. V gave up 5 bases and J gave up 1 base, with 23 bases separating them. Preparing the TCRbeta library involved the use of unique molecular identifiers. TCRdb ran MiXCR on the PCR reads and lists one entry per CDR3 protein. Of around 100,000 distinct CDR3 sequences in the sample, about 9.3% were seen once. The chain links TRBV7-6 to TRBJ1-1; D gene unclear. Here the sequenced sample was PBMCs, taken before TCRalphabeta/CD19-depleted stem cell transplant. This receptor was taken from a boy aged 2 to 10 with acute lymphoblastic leukemia, due to receive a stem cell transplant. The CDR3 spells CASSRRRPDSLPNTEAFF. The DNA of the CDR3 is TGTGCCAGCAGCCGGAGGAGACCCGATAGTTTGCCGAACACTGAAGCTTTCTTT.